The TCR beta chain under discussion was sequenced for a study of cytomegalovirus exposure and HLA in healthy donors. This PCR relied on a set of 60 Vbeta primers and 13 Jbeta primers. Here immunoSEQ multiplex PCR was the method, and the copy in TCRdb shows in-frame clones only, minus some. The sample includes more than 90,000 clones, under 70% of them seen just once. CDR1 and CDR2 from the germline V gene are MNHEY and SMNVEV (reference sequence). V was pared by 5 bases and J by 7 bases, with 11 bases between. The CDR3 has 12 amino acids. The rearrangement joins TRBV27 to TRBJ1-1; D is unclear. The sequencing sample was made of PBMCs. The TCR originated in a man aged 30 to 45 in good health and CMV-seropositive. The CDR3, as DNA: TGTGCCAGCAGTCACCTGGGAGATGAAGCTTTCTTT. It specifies CASSHLGDEAFF.